This T cell receptor beta chain was captured by sequencing in a study of human T cells and chemical hapten exposure. The wider study: TCR yields per sample varied, mainly owing to small pooled library volume differences.

Time point reported: healthy volunteer bleed at 6 weeks. Someone pulled total RNA out of unfractionated whole blood. After removal of 3 bases from V and 1 base from J, the junction contained 4 bases not matched to a gene. The CDR3 loop spans 15 amino acids. The library attached unique molecular identifiers to individual cDNA molecules. One entry per CDR3 protein, called by TCRdb with MiXCR from the RACE reads. The data contain under 90,000 distinct CDR3 sequences, over 7% of them singletons. The table lists this clonotype with a few counts. The chain has TRBV12-3 or TRBV12-4 and TRBJ1-1; TRBD1 matches at 8 bases. The source of this sequence is a male donor in good health. Some clones in this sample may be carry-over from other donors' samples. Sequencing used whole blood. CDR3: CASSFAGTGNTEAFF. CDR3 bases: TGTGCCAGCAGTTTCGCGGGGACAGGGAACACTGAAGCTTTCTTT.